The rows below give T cell receptor beta chains drawn from one sample of a study of CD4+ T cells in melanoma. Clones were sequenced by immunoSEQ multiplex PCR, and TCRdb holds only the in-frame ones, with some missing. The sample contains about 110,000 clones, about nine tenths of which appear only once. The sample comprised peripheral blood. Receptors were obtained from a human donor with melanoma. The CDR3 runs from the conserved cysteine through the conserved F or W. Size is omitted from some rows. Given values are once, few, many or a class for expanded clones.

v_call: TRBV5-1
j_call: TRBJ2-7
clone_size: NA
cdr3_aa: CASSDKDFSYEQYF

v_call: TRBV19
j_call: TRBJ1-3
clone_size: NA
cdr3_aa: CASILRNSPASGNTIYF

v_call: TRBV18
j_call: TRBJ1-1
clone_size: NA
cdr3_aa: CASSPGAPSNTEAFF

v_call: TRBV7-9
j_call: TRBJ2-1
clone_size: few
cdr3_aa: CASSLAAEEQFF

v_call: TRBV7-3
j_call: TRBJ2-1
clone_size: NA
cdr3_aa: CASSLRLAGDYNEQFF

v_call: TRBV4-2
j_call: TRBJ2-1
clone_size: NA
cdr3_aa: CASSQDLGTSGNEQFF

v_call: TRBV7-3
j_call: TRBJ2-1
clone_size: NA
cdr3_aa: CASSLGGVLINEQFF

v_call: TRBV10-3
j_call: TRBJ2-5
clone_size: once
cdr3_aa: CAISESGQNQETQYF

v_call: TRBV6-4
j_call: TRBJ2-3
clone_size: NA
cdr3_aa: CASSDGPTADTQYF

v_call: TRBV6-1
j_call: TRBJ2-1
clone_size: NA
cdr3_aa: CASSHRTIDVVKQFF

v_call: TRBV29-1
j_call: TRBJ2-5
clone_size: once
cdr3_aa: CSVHRAGETQYF

v_call: TRBV21-1
j_call: TRBJ1-5
clone_size: NA
cdr3_aa: CASSKFVRGRWSNQPQHF

v_call: TRBV7-2
j_call: TRBJ2-3
clone_size: NA
cdr3_aa: CASSLGSTDTQYF

v_call: TRBV9
j_call: TRBJ2-2
clone_size: NA
cdr3_aa: CASSALLYTGELFF

v_call: TRBV6-1
j_call: TRBJ2-6
clone_size: NA
cdr3_aa: CASSEVGASGANVLTF

v_call: TRBV4-2
j_call: TRBJ2-5
clone_size: many
cdr3_aa: CASSPRETGNEETQYF

v_call: TRBV7-7
j_call: TRBJ2-7
clone_size: NA
cdr3_aa: CASSFSSGFSYEQYF

v_call: TRBV6-5
j_call: TRBJ1-3
clone_size: NA
cdr3_aa: CASSSGFFSGNTIYF

v_call: TRBV7-2
j_call: TRBJ1-2
clone_size: NA
cdr3_aa: CASSLALRSYGYTF

v_call: TRBV4-3
j_call: TRBJ2-7
clone_size: NA
cdr3_aa: CASSQDGQERKYF

v_call: TRBV20-1
j_call: TRBJ1-1
clone_size: NA
cdr3_aa: CSAHGDTEAFF

v_call: TRBV19
j_call: TRBJ2-6
clone_size: NA
cdr3_aa: CASSITWGAGGANVLTF

v_call: TRBV18
j_call: TRBJ2-5
clone_size: NA
cdr3_aa: CASSRVFQETQYF

v_call: TRBV5-5
j_call: TRBJ1-2
clone_size: NA
cdr3_aa: CASSRDNYGYTF

v_call: TRBV7-2
j_call: TRBJ2-5
clone_size: NA
cdr3_aa: CASSLTRGSETQYF

v_call: TRBV28
j_call: TRBJ2-5
clone_size: NA
cdr3_aa: CATSLGETQYF

v_call: TRBV7-6
j_call: TRBJ1-2
clone_size: NA
cdr3_aa: CASSLSPRPPGDYGYTF

v_call: TRBV5-1
j_call: TRBJ2-3
clone_size: few
cdr3_aa: CASSLAVAGSGTDTQYF

v_call: TRBV9
j_call: TRBJ2-5
clone_size: NA
cdr3_aa: CASSAGGEETQYF

v_call: TRBV30
j_call: TRBJ1-1
clone_size: NA
cdr3_aa: CAWPGQMNTEAFF

v_call: TRBV11-2
j_call: TRBJ1-1
clone_size: NA
cdr3_aa: CASSRLQETTEAFF

v_call: TRBV19
j_call: TRBJ2-1
clone_size: NA
cdr3_aa: CASSPRAGAGNEQFF